Listed here are 29 T cell receptor beta chains from one sample, sequenced in a study of blood T cell repertoires in COVID-19. The data were produced by immunoSEQ multiplex PCR, yet TCRdb's version contains in-frame clones alone and is incomplete. In the table there are about 150,000 clones, 75% to 90% of which are singletons. Sequences were obtained from peripheral blood. The receptors come from a human donor in a cohort sampled during active COVID-19.

The chain has TRBV27 and TRBJ1-1; TRBD1 agrees at 7 bases. The CDR3 contains 16 residues. After removal of 5 bases from V and 3 bases from J, the junction contained 12 bases not matched to a gene. Per germline, CDR1 MNHEY and CDR2 SMNVEV (reference sequence). CDR3 sequence (DNA): TGTGCCAGCAGTAGACTTCCGGGACAGTTACACACTGAAGCTTTCTTT. Amino acids: CASSRLPGQLHTEAFF.

The chain has TRBV7-2 and TRBJ2-1; 12 nucleotides agree with TRBD2. The ends lost 5 bases at V and 3 bases at J; junction bases unmatched: 11. This CDR3 spans 18 amino acids. Germline loops: CDR1 SGHTA, CDR2 FQGNSA. The CDR3 loop reads CASSPWASGRAYYNEQFF. The CDR3, as DNA: TGTGCCAGCAGCCCTTGGGCTAGCGGGAGGGCCTACTACAATGAGCAGTTCTTC.

The genes are TRBV6-5 and TRBJ1-6, with 8 bases fitting TRBD1. CDR1 and CDR2 from the germline V gene are MNHEY and SVGAGI. Unmatched junction bases numbered 8, after V lost 6 bases and J lost 7 bases. The CDR3 has 15 amino acids. In DNA form, the CDR3 reads TGTGCCAGCAGAGAGGACAGGGCCCTGAATTCACCCCTCCACTTT. Protein product: CASREDRALNSPLHF.

The chain employs TRBV5-1 and TRBJ1-4; D gene uncertain. The V and J ends lost 0 bases and 5 bases respectively, with 5 bases between them. From germline, CDR1 is SGHRS and CDR2 YFSETQ. This CDR3 has 13 amino acids. CDR3 amino acids: CASSLARNEKLFF. CDR3 DNA sequence: TGCGCCAGCAGCTTGGCACGGAATGAAAAACTGTTTTTT. The whole variable domain, filled in from reference TRBV5-1 and TRBJ1-4, reads KAGVTQTPRYLIKTRGQQVTLSCSPISGHRSVSWYQQTPGQGLQFLFEYFSETQRNKGNFPGRFSGRQFSNSRSEMNVSTLELGDSALYLCASSLARNEKLFFGSGTQLSVL.

Here the CDR3 DNA reads TGTGCCACCAGTGTTTCTGGACTAGCTACGCAGTATTTT. It specifies CATSVSGLATQYF. The chain has TRBV24-1 and TRBJ2-3, with 8 bases aligning to TRBD2. This CDR3 is 13 amino acids long. The germline V gene has CDR1 KGHDR and CDR2 SFDVKD. Trimming cost V 5 bases and J 8 bases; bases outside gene matches: 5.

This chain connects TRBV7-2 to TRBJ2-2; unclear D gene. Trimming took 0 bases from V and 6 from J, leaving 14 bases between them. Germline CDR1 SGHTA, CDR2 FQGNSA. This CDR3 comprises 16 residues. The CDR3 here is CASSLAGPPGPGELFF. The CDR3 DNA reads as TGTGCCAGCAGCTTAGCGGGCCCCCCCGGTCCCGGGGAGCTGTTTTTT.

The V and J genes are TRBV6-1 and TRBJ1-3; 9 bases are shared with TRBD1. Unmatched junction bases numbered 4, after V lost 4 bases and J lost 0 bases. CDR3 size: 16 residues. Germline CDR1 is MNHNS and CDR2 is SASEGT. The CDR3 region has the DNA TGTGCCAGCAGTGGACAGGGGGTGCCCTCTGGAAACACCATATATTTT. Its translation: CASSGQGVPSGNTIYF.

The chain is built from TRBV19 and TRBJ1-4; TRBD1 matches at 7 bases. V gave up 6 bases and J gave up 0 bases; unmatched junction bases: 4. Per germline, CDR1 LNHDA and CDR2 SQIVND (reference sequence). There are 15 residues in the CDR3. CDR3 amino acids: CASRDQGATNEKLFF. DNA for the CDR3: TGTGCCAGTAGAGATCAGGGGGCAACTAATGAAAAACTGTTTTTT.

CDR3 DNA sequence: TGTGCCAGCAGCCATCCCCGCGGGAACACTGAAGCTTTCTTT. It translates to CASSHPRGNTEAFF. This chain links TRBV5-6 with TRBJ1-1; D gene uncertain. The CDR3 length is 14 residues. Trimming took off 4 bases at V and 1 base at J, with 11 bases between the two ends. In germline, CDR1 is SGHDT, CDR2 YYEEEE.

The chain combines TRBV29-1 with TRBJ1-1; D is unclear. V lost 6 bases, J lost 1 base, and 9 bases lay in between. CDR1 and CDR2 (germline): SQVTM, ANQGSEA. The CDR3 consists of 12 residues. The CDR3 reads CSVLEGNTEAFF. The CDR3 coding sequence is TGCAGCGTCCTTGAGGGGAACACTGAAGCTTTCTTT.

The J gene is TRBJ2-3, the V gene TRBV7-9; 14 bases line up with TRBD2. The CDR3 totals 16 residues. The junction had 3 bases not matched to a gene; V was cut back by 5 bases and J by 2 bases. The germline CDR1 and CDR2 sequences are SEHNR and FQNEAQ (reference sequence). CDR3 DNA sequence: TGTGCCAGCAGCCAGGGACTAGCGGGGGACACAGATACGCAGTATTTT. Protein product: CASSQGLAGDTDTQYF.

The chain is built from TRBV9 and TRBJ1-4; 8 positions match TRBD1. Germline-derived CDR1 and CDR2 are SGDLS and YYNGEE. CDR3 size: 14 residues. The V and J ends lost 7 bases and 0 bases, in that order; junction bases with no gene match: 2. The CDR3 protein is CASGTGSTNEKLFF. CDR3 sequence (DNA): TGTGCCAGCGGGACAGGCTCAACTAATGAAAAACTGTTTTTT.

The chain uses TRBV6-4 and TRBJ2-1; a possible D gene is TRBD2 (5 bases). The germline gives CDR1 MRHNA, CDR2 SNTAGT. V was shortened by 8 bases and J by 0 bases, with 11 bases between the two germline ends. The CDR3 has 14 residues. The CDR3 here is CASPPDYSYNEQFF. The CDR3 DNA sequence: TGTGCCAGCCCCCCTGACTACTCCTACAATGAGCAGTTCTTC.

The chain employs TRBV19 and TRBJ1-5, with 9 nucleotides matching TRBD1. Germline CDR1 LNHDA, CDR2 SQIVND (reference sequence). Losses at the gene ends were 3 bases for V and 5 bases for J; bases not matched to a gene: 5. CDR3 length: 15 amino acids. CDR3 amino acids: CASSIRTGDYQPQHF. The DNA for the CDR3 is TGTGCCAGTAGTATCAGGACAGGGGACTATCAGCCCCAGCATTTT.

The V and J genes are TRBV12-2 and TRBJ2-7; TRBD1 was called by the table and not checked on the DNA. TRBV12-2 has pseudogene status. CDR3 length: 14 amino acids. CDR3 bases: TGTGCAAGTCGCGCAACCTCCCCCACAGAACAGGCGGACGTC. Residues: CASRATSPTEQADV.

This chain connects TRBV6-2 or TRBV6-3 to TRBJ1-1, with TRBD1 matching over 10 bases. With V trimmed by 4 bases and J by 7 bases, 6 bases remained unmatched. Germline loops: CDR1 MNHEY, CDR2 SVGEGT. This CDR3 is built from 14 residues. The CDR3 here is CASSSTGGAGEAFF. As DNA, the CDR3 is TGTGCCAGCAGTTCGACAGGGGGCGCGGGTGAAGCTTTCTTT.

This rearrangement joins TRBV5-5 to TRBJ1-2; TRBD1 agrees at 10 bases. CDR1 SGHKS and CDR2 YYEKEE come from the germline V gene (reference sequence). The CDR3 runs to 15 residues. Losses at the gene ends were 0 bases for V and 8 bases for J; bases not matched to a gene: 7. DNA for the CDR3: TGTGCCAGCAGCTTGGGACAGGGGGCTAGATTGGGCTACACCTTC. This encodes CASSLGQGARLGYTF.

This chain uses TRBV28 with TRBJ1-5, with 10 nucleotides matching TRBD1. Germline V lookup: CDR1 MDHEN, CDR2 SYDVKM. The CDR3 contains 16 residues. The trim removed 8 bases at V and 2 bases at J, leaving 9 bases unmatched. The CDR3 loop is CASRRDRGFGNQPQHF. CDR3 DNA sequence: TGTGCCAGCCGGCGGGACAGGGGATTTGGCAATCAGCCCCAGCATTTT.

The chain couples TRBV2 to TRBJ1-6, with 7 bases fitting TRBD1. Looked up from germline, CDR1 is SNHLY and CDR2 is FYNNEI. V was pared by 6 bases and J by 7 bases, with 3 bases of the junction left unmatched. The CDR3 sequence is 13 residues long. The CDR3 protein is CASSGTENSPLHF. CDR3 coding DNA: TGTGCCAGCAGCGGGACAGAGAATTCACCCCTCCACTTT.

This clone turned up a few times. The CDR3 loop reads CATSGYTGTGAFF. In nucleotides, the CDR3 is TGTGCCACCAGCGGATATACCGGGACAGGGGCTTTCTTT. The chain employs TRBV15 and TRBJ1-1; 9 bases agree with TRBD1. Trimming took 5 bases from V and 11 from J; bases not matched to a gene: 9. Germline CDR1 reads LNHNV; CDR2 reads YYDKDF (reference sequence). The CDR3 is 13 residues long.

This rearrangement joins TRBV7-9 to TRBJ2-1; 13 nucleotides line up with TRBD2. After removal of 4 bases from V and 5 bases from J, the junction contained 2 bases not matched to a gene. This CDR3 comprises 15 residues. The germline V gene has CDR1 SEHNR and CDR2 FQNEAQ (reference sequence). The CDR3 region is CASSSGLAGDNEQFF. CDR3 DNA sequence: TGTGCCAGCAGCTCCGGACTAGCGGGGGACAATGAGCAGTTCTTC.

The chain carries TRBV5-1 and TRBJ2-2, with 8 bases matching TRBD2. Germline values: CDR1 SGHRS, CDR2 YFSETQ. There are 17 residues in the CDR3. The ends lost 5 bases at V and 1 base at J; junction bases unmatched: 10. In nucleotides, the CDR3 is TGCGCCAGCAGTTCGACTTTAGCGGGAAGGAACACCGGGGAGCTGTTTTTT. Its translation: CASSSTLAGRNTGELFF.

The chain couples TRBV29-1 to TRBJ2-1; possible D gene TRBD2, 5 bases. CDR3 size: 13 residues. V gave up 5 bases and J gave up 4 bases, with 12 bases separating them. Germline CDR1 and CDR2: SQVTM and ANQGSEA. CDR3 nucleotide sequence: TGCAGCGTTAGAAGGGAGTTATACAATGAGCAGTTCTTC. Residues: CSVRRELYNEQFF.

With regard to this clone: At one boundary the junction diverges from the germline segment, which might be a read error. The chain is built from TRBV19 and TRBJ2-5; the D gene is possibly TRBD2 (5 bases). The CDR3 covers 14 residues. Germline CDR1 reads LNHDA; CDR2 reads SQIVND (reference sequence). The CDR3 sequence: CASSIASSGETQYF. The CDR3 DNA reads TGTGCCAGCAGTATAGCTAGCTCGGGGGAGACCCAGTACTTC. Based on the CDR3 plus reference TRBV19 and TRBJ2-5, the full variable domain is DGGITQSPKYLFRKEGQNVTLSCEQNLNHDAMYWYRQDPGQGLRLIYYSQIVNDFQKGDIAEGYSVSREKKESFPLTVTSAQKNPTAFYLCASSIASSGETQYFGPGTRLLVL.

The chain recombines TRBV7-8 with TRBJ1-2; D perhaps matches TRBD1 (5 bases). CDR3 length: 16 amino acids. Germline V gives CDR1 SGHVS, CDR2 FQNEAQ. V was pared by 7 bases and J by 5 bases, with 23 bases between. The CDR3 spells CASTPGGAAVGYGYTF. Written as DNA, the CDR3 is TGTGCCAGCACCCCGGGAGGGGCCGCCGTGGGGTATGGCTACACCTTC.

The chain uses TRBV28 and TRBJ2-1, with D maybe TRBD1 (6 bases). V gave up 2 bases and J gave up 6 bases, with 11 bases separating them. This CDR3 spans 14 amino acids. Per the germline V gene, CDR1 is MDHEN and CDR2 is SYDVKM. The DNA of the CDR3 is TGTGCCAGCAGTTTAAGCAGGGGTAGCAATGAGCAGTTCTTC. It translates to CASSLSRGSNEQFF.

The sample holds one count of this clone. The V gene is TRBV12-3 or TRBV12-4, the J gene TRBJ1-5, with TRBD1 as a possible D gene (6 bases). Trimming stripped 6 bases from V and 5 bases from J, with 11 bases between. There are 13 residues in the CDR3. The CDR3 loop is CASSLTGYQPQHF. The CDR3 DNA is TGTGCCAGCAGCCTGACAGGATATCAGCCCCAGCATTTT.

This clone was detected ten times or more. This CDR3 reads CSASDPLLAGSYNEQFF. The CDR3 DNA reads TGCAGTGCTAGTGACCCCCTACTAGCCGGCTCCTACAATGAGCAGTTCTTC. The chain is built from TRBV20-1 and TRBJ2-1, with D perhaps matching TRBD2 (6 bases). The germline gives CDR1 DFQATT, CDR2 SNEGSKA (reference sequence). CDR3 length: 17 amino acids. With 3 bases removed from V and 0 bases from J, the gap between germline ends came to 18 bases.

The V gene is TRBV19, the J gene TRBJ2-7; 7 bases are a match to TRBD2. Germline V CDR1 and CDR2: LNHDA, SQIVND (reference sequence). The CDR3 extends over 14 amino acids. The V and J ends lost 5 bases and 1 base, in that order; junction bases with no gene match: 5. CDR3 DNA sequence: TGTGCCAGTAGTCCAGCGGGGCATTCCTACGAGCAGTACTTC. Translated: CASSPAGHSYEQYF.